A selection of T cell receptor beta chains follows, all from one sample in a study of shared clonotypes between healthy human individuals. The repertoire was sequenced with immunoSEQ multiplex PCR; TCRdb's copy has only in-frame clones and lacks some. This sample yields roughly 2,500,000 clones, of which roughly 93% are seen a single time; around 0.4% belongs to the top ten. The sample was naive CD4+ T cells from PBMCs. Receptors originate from a man between 18 and 29 years old in good health. Some clones in this sample may be carry-over from other donors' samples. CDR3s include the opening cysteine and the closing phenylalanine or tryptophan. Each record gives: J gene, D gene, clone size, V gene, CDR3 DNA, CDR3 protein. D genes are given only for firm matches. Size tells how often a clone was seen (once, few, many) or the class of an expanded clone, and some rows leave it out.

J: TRBJ2-4; D: NA; size: NA; V: TRBV6-5; DNA: TGTGCCAGCAGTTACTCGATGGGACTAGCCAAAAACATTCAGTACTTC; CDR3: CASSYSMGLAKNIQYF
J: TRBJ1-1; D: NA; size: NA; V: TRBV2; DNA: TGTGCCAGCAGTGATGACGGACGGAGGGAAGCTTTCTTT; CDR3: CASSDDGRREAFF
J: TRBJ2-5; D: TRBD2; size: NA; V: TRBV5-1; DNA: TGCGCCAGCAGGGCGGGAGGAAACCAAGAGACCCAGTACTTC; CDR3: CASRAGGNQETQYF
J: TRBJ2-7; D: NA; size: NA; V: TRBV7-2; DNA: TGTGCCAGCCAAGGGAACTACGAGCAGTACTTC; CDR3: CASQGNYEQYF
J: TRBJ1-1; D: TRBD1; size: NA; V: TRBV7-3; DNA: TGTGCCAGCAGGTCCGGGACAGCGAACACTGAAGCTTTCTTT; CDR3: CASRSGTANTEAFF
J: TRBJ1-5; D: NA; size: NA; V: TRBV4-1; DNA: TGCGCCAGCAGCCTCGCGGCGGGGGATCAGCCCCAGCATTTT; CDR3: CASSLAAGDQPQHF
J: TRBJ1-2; D: TRBD1; size: NA; V: TRBV2; DNA: TGTGCCAGCAGTCGACAGGGGATAGCCTATGGCTACACCTTC; CDR3: CASSRQGIAYGYTF
J: TRBJ2-7; D: NA; size: NA; V: TRBV6-5; DNA: TGTGCCAGCAGTTCGACGACTAGAAACTACGAGCAGTACTTC; CDR3: CASSSTTRNYEQYF
J: TRBJ2-3; D: NA; size: NA; V: TRBV7-9; DNA: TGTGCCAGCAGCCCCCTAGGACAGAGATCTAGCACAGATACGCAGTATTTT; CDR3: CASSPLGQRSSTDTQYF
J: TRBJ2-2; D: TRBD1; size: NA; V: TRBV6-1; DNA: TGTGCCAGCTCGCCGGGACAGGGGGCGACCGGGGAGCTGTTTTTT; CDR3: CASSPGQGATGELFF
J: TRBJ2-1; D: TRBD2; size: NA; V: TRBV5-1; DNA: TGCGCCAGCAGGGGAGCGGGAGGGCCCTCCAATGAGCAGTTCTTC; CDR3: CASRGAGGPSNEQFF
J: TRBJ2-3; D: TRBD1; size: NA; V: TRBV29-1; DNA: TGCAGCGGCGCCGGGACAGGGGGTGATAGCACAGATACGCAGTATTTT; CDR3: CSGAGTGGDSTDTQYF
J: TRBJ2-5; D: TRBD1; size: NA; V: TRBV7-8; DNA: TGTGCCAGCATTCCACGGGACAGGACGAAAGAGACCCAGTACTTC; CDR3: CASIPRDRTKETQYF
J: TRBJ1-5; D: NA; size: once; V: TRBV9; DNA: TGTGCCAGCAGCGTAGACAACAATCAGCCCCAGCATTTT; CDR3: CASSVDNNQPQHF
J: TRBJ2-3; D: NA; size: NA; V: TRBV20-1; DNA: TGCAGTGCTAGGGGGAGTACGCAGTATTTT; CDR3: CSARGSTQYF
J: TRBJ2-7; D: NA; size: NA; V: TRBV20-1; DNA: TGCAGTGCTAGTGACTACGAGCAGTACTTC; CDR3: CSASDYEQYF
J: TRBJ2-3; D: NA; size: NA; V: TRBV7-9; DNA: TGTGCCAGCAGCTTCAAGTCGCCTGCTAGCACAGATACGCAGTATTTT; CDR3: CASSFKSPASTDTQYF
J: TRBJ2-1; D: TRBD2; size: NA; V: TRBV7-3; DNA: TGTGCCAGCAGCCCGGGGGGGCTTAAGGTGTTCTTC; CDR3: CASSPGGLKVFF
J: TRBJ2-5; D: NA; size: NA; V: TRBV7-8; DNA: TGTGCCAGCAGCTTGGCGCTCAGCCAAGAGACCCAGTACTTC; CDR3: CASSLALSQETQYF
J: TRBJ1-1; D: TRBD1; size: NA; V: TRBV28; DNA: TGTGCCAGCAGTCCCCCGGGAGGGGGCTGGGGTGAAGCTTTCTTT; CDR3: CASSPPGGGWGEAFF
J: TRBJ2-1; D: NA; size: NA; V: TRBV4-3; DNA: TGCGCCAGCAGCCTCCTTGGAACAGGACCCCTGAGGGAGCAGTTCTTC; CDR3: CASSLLGTGPLREQFF
J: TRBJ1-5; D: NA; size: NA; V: TRBV28; DNA: TGTGCCAGCAGTTACAGGGCGAGCAATCAGCCCCAGCATTTT; CDR3: CASSYRASNQPQHF
J: TRBJ2-3; D: NA; size: NA; V: TRBV4-3; DNA: TGCGCCAGCAGCCGAGGTACGAGCGGTAGCACAGATACGCAGTATTTT; CDR3: CASSRGTSGSTDTQYF
J: TRBJ2-5; D: TRBD2; size: NA; V: TRBV5-1; DNA: TGCGCCAGCAGCAGAGCGGGAGCAGTAGAGACCCAGTACTTC; CDR3: CASSRAGAVETQYF
J: TRBJ2-6; D: NA; size: NA; V: TRBV6-5; DNA: TGTGCCAGCAGCTTTGGGGGGATTGGGGCCAACGTCCTGACTTTC; CDR3: CASSFGGIGANVLTF
J: TRBJ1-1; D: TRBD1; size: NA; V: TRBV28; DNA: TGTGCCAGCAGACAAAACAGGGGAAACATGAACACTGAAGCTTTCTTT; CDR3: CASRQNRGNMNTEAFF
J: TRBJ1-2; D: NA; size: NA; V: TRBV28; DNA: TGTGCCAGCGCGACTGCGGGACGTGGTGGCTACACCTTC; CDR3: CASATAGRGGYTF
J: TRBJ2-7; D: NA; size: NA; V: TRBV11-2; DNA: TGTGCCAGCAGCTCCCTGGGGATCGAGCAGTACTTC; CDR3: CASSSLGIEQYF
J: TRBJ1-1; D: NA; size: NA; V: TRBV6-6; DNA: TGTGCCAGCACCCTCAGACTGGGCAGGGCTTTCTTT; CDR3: CASTLRLGRAFF
J: TRBJ2-7; D: NA; size: NA; V: TRBV28; DNA: TGTGCCAGCAGTTTATTGACATCCCTCTCCCACGAGCAGTACTTC; CDR3: CASSLLTSLSHEQYF
J: TRBJ2-3; D: TRBD2; size: once; V: TRBV6-5; DNA: TGTGCCACCACGGGACTAGCGGGAGACACGCAGTATTTT; CDR3: CATTGLAGDTQYF
J: TRBJ2-1; D: TRBD2; size: once; V: TRBV28; DNA: TGTGCCAGCAGCAAGCGGGGGTCCTACAATGAGCAGTTCTTC; CDR3: CASSKRGSYNEQFF
J: TRBJ2-2; D: TRBD1; size: NA; V: TRBV14; DNA: TGTGCCAGCAGCCTGTTCAGGGGGCTGGGGACCGGGGAGCTGTTTTTT; CDR3: CASSLFRGLGTGELFF
J: TRBJ2-4; D: NA; size: once; V: TRBV28; DNA: TGTGCCAGCAGAACAGGGTCTCTAGCCAAAAACATTCAGTACTTC; CDR3: CASRTGSLAKNIQYF
J: TRBJ2-2; D: TRBD1; size: NA; V: TRBV9; DNA: TGTGCCAGCAGCGGGACAGGGGACCGCACCGGGGAGCTGTTTTTT; CDR3: CASSGTGDRTGELFF
J: TRBJ1-1; D: NA; size: NA; V: TRBV18; DNA: TGTGCCAGTCTTAGAAGGGTCTCGAACACTGAAGCTTTCTTT; CDR3: CASLRRVSNTEAFF
J: TRBJ2-3; D: NA; size: NA; V: TRBV28; DNA: TGTGCCAGCAGTTTACTAGCGAGCCGCACAGATACGCAGTATTTT; CDR3: CASSLLASRTDTQYF
J: TRBJ1-3; D: NA; size: NA; V: TRBV2; DNA: TGTGCCAGCAGCTCCGCATGGTCTGGAAACACCATATATTTT; CDR3: CASSSAWSGNTIYF
J: TRBJ2-1; D: TRBD2; size: NA; V: TRBV5-1; DNA: TGCGCCAGCAGCTTGGTAGCGGGCCCGAACAATGAGCAGTTCTTC; CDR3: CASSLVAGPNNEQFF
J: TRBJ2-2; D: TRBD2; size: NA; V: TRBV2; DNA: TGTGCCAGCAGTGAAGCAGGACTAGCGGGATGGACCGGGGAGCTGTTTTTT; CDR3: CASSEAGLAGWTGELFF
J: TRBJ2-5; D: TRBD2; size: NA; V: TRBV5-6; DNA: TGTGCCAGCAGCGCCGGGACTAGCGGGAGAGGAGAGACCCAGTACTTC; CDR3: CASSAGTSGRGETQYF
J: TRBJ1-4; D: NA; size: NA; V: TRBV5-4; DNA: TGTGCCAGCAGCGAAACCCAGGAAAAACTGTTTTTT; CDR3: CASSETQEKLFF
J: TRBJ2-1; D: NA; size: NA; V: TRBV19; DNA: TGTGCCAGTAGTGCCACTTGGGACAATGAGCAGTTCTTC; CDR3: CASSATWDNEQFF
J: TRBJ1-2; D: NA; size: NA; V: TRBV6-1; DNA: TGTGCCAGCAGTGACCTCGGGGACTATGGCTACACCTTC; CDR3: CASSDLGDYGYTF
J: TRBJ2-7; D: TRBD2; size: NA; V: TRBV5-1; DNA: TGCGCCAGCAGCTTAGACATCCCGGGACTAGTACCCTACGAGCAGTACTTC; CDR3: CASSLDIPGLVPYEQYF
J: TRBJ1-1; D: NA; size: NA; V: TRBV9; DNA: TGTGCCAGCAGACTGACAGCTTGGGGCACTGAAGCTTTCTTT; CDR3: CASRLTAWGTEAFF
J: TRBJ1-1; D: NA; size: NA; V: TRBV7-2; DNA: TGTGCCAGCAGCTCCCGGGGGGCCACTGAAGCTTTCTTT; CDR3: CASSSRGATEAFF
J: TRBJ2-3; D: NA; size: NA; V: TRBV7-9; DNA: TGTGCCAGCAGCTTATATATTTCAGATACGCAGTATTTT; CDR3: CASSLYISDTQYF
J: TRBJ1-1; D: NA; size: few; V: TRBV5-1; DNA: TGCGCCAGCAGCTCACCACAGGGAATGAACACTGAAGCTTTCTTT; CDR3: CASSSPQGMNTEAFF
J: TRBJ2-7; D: NA; size: NA; V: TRBV4-2; DNA: TGTGCCAGCAGCCAAGATCCTGCCAGCACCCGCATCCATGTGCAGTACTTC; CDR3: CASSQDPASTRIHVQYF
J: TRBJ2-7; D: NA; size: NA; V: TRBV5-1; DNA: TGCGCCAGCAGCCGCGAGGTGGCGACCTCCTACGAGCAGTACTTC; CDR3: CASSREVATSYEQYF
J: TRBJ2-7; D: TRBD1; size: NA; V: TRBV18; DNA: TGTGCCAGCTCACCAATGGACAGGACCTACGAGCAGTACTTC; CDR3: CASSPMDRTYEQYF
J: TRBJ2-5; D: NA; size: NA; V: TRBV11-1; DNA: TGTGCCAGCAGTCTTAGTTACACAACTCGAGTTCAAGAGACCCAGTACTTC; CDR3: CASSLSYTTRVQETQYF
J: TRBJ1-1; D: NA; size: NA; V: TRBV30; DNA: TGTGCCTGGAGTGTACTCACCACCGGTACTGAAGCTTTCTTT; CDR3: CAWSVLTTGTEAFF
J: TRBJ2-3; D: TRBD2; size: NA; V: TRBV5-1; DNA: TGCGCCAGCAGCCCGGGACTAGCGGGACGGACAGATACGCAGTATTTT; CDR3: CASSPGLAGRTDTQYF